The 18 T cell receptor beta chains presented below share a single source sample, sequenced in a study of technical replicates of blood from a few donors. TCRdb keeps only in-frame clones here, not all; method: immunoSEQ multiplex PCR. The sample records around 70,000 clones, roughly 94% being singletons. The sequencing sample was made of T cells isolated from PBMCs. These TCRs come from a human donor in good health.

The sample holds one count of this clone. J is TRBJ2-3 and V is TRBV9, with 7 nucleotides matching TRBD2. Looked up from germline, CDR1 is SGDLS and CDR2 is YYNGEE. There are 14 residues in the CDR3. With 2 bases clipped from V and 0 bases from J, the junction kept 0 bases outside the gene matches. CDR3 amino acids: CASSVSGSTDTQYF. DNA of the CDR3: TGTGCCAGCAGCGTTAGCGGGAGCACAGATACGCAGTATTTT.

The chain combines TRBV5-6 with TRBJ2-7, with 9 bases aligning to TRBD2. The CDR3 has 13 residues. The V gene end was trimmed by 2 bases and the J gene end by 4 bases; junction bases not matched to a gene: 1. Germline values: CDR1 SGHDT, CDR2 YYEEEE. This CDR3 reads CASSLTSGYEQYF. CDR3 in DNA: TGTGCCAGCAGCTTAACTAGCGGGTACGAGCAGTACTTC.

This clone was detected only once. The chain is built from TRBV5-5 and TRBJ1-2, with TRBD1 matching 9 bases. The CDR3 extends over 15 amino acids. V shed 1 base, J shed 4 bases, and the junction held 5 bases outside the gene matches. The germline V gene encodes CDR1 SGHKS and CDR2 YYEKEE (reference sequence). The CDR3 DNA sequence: TGTGCCAGCAGCTTGAGGGGACAGGGAGGCTATGGCTACACCTTC. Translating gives CASSLRGQGGYGYTF.

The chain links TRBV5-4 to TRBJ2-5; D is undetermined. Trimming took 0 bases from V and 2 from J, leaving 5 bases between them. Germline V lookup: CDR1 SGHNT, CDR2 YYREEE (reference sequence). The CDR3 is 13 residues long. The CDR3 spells CASSLDQQETQYF. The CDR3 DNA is TGTGCCAGCAGCTTGGACCAGCAAGAGACCCAGTACTTC.

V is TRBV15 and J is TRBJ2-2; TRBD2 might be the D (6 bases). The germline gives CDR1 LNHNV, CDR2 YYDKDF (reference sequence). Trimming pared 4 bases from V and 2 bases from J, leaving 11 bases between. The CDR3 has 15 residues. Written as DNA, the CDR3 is TGTGCCACCAGCACCGGACTATTTAACACCGGGGAGCTGTTTTTT. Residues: CATSTGLFNTGELFF.

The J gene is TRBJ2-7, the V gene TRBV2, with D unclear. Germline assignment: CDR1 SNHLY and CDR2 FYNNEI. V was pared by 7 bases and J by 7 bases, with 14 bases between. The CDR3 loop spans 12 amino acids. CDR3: CASKENGWEQYF. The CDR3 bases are TGTGCCAGCAAGGAGAACGGATGGGAGCAGTACTTC.

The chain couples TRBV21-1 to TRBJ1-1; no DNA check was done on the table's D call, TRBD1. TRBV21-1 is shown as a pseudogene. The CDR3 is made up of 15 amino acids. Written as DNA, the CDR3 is TGTGCCAGCAGCCAAAGGGGACAGATCCTGTTTGAAGCTTTCTTT. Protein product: CASSQRGQILFEAFF.

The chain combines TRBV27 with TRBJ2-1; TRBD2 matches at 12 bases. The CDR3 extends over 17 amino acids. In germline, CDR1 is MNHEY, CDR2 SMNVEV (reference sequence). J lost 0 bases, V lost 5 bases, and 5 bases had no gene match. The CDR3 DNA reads TGTGCCAGCAGTCTTCTGACTAGCGGGAGCTCCTACAATGAGCAGTTCTTC. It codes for CASSLLTSGSSYNEQFF.

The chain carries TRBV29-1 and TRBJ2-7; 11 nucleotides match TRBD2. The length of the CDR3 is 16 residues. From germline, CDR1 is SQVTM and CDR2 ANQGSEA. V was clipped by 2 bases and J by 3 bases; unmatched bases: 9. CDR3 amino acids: CSVEFVTSGKDYEQYF. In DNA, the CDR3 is TGCAGCGTTGAATTCGTGACTAGCGGGAAGGACTACGAGCAGTACTTC.

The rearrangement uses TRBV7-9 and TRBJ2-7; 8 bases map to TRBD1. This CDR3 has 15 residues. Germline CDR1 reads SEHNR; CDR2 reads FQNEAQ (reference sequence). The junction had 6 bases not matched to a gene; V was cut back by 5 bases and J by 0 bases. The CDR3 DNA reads TGTGCCAGCAGCCCTTGGACAGGGAACTCCTACGAGCAGTACTTC. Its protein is CASSPWTGNSYEQYF. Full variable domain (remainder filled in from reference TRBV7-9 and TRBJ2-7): DTGVSQNPRHKITKRGQNVTFRCDPISEHNRLYWYRQTLGQGPEFLTYFQNEAQLEKSRLLSDRFSAERPKGSFSTLEIQRTEQGDSAMYLCASSPWTGNSYEQYFGPGTRLTVT.

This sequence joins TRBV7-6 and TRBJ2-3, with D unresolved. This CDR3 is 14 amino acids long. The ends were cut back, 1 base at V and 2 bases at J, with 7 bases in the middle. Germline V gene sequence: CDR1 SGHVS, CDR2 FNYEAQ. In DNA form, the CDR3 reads TGTGCCAGCAGCTTAGAACCGGTCACAGATACGCAGTATTTT. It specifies CASSLEPVTDTQYF.

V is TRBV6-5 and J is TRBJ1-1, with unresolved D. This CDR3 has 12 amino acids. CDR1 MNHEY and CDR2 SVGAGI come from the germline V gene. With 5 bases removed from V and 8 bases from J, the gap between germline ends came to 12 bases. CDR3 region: CASSPRLEEAFF. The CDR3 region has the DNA TGTGCCAGCAGTCCGCGCCTAGAAGAAGCTTTCTTT.

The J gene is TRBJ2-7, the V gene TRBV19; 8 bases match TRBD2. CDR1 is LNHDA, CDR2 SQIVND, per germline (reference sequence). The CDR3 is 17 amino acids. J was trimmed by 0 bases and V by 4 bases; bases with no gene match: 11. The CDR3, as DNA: TGTGCCAGTAGTAACTCGAAGGGACTAGGAATCTCCTACGAGCAGTACTTC. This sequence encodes CASSNSKGLGISYEQYF.

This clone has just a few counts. The CDR3 region has the DNA TGTGCCAGCAGCGTGGCTGGGACACCCAACACTGAAGCTTTCTTT. Translated, it gives CASSVAGTPNTEAFF. V usage is TRBV9 and J usage is TRBJ1-1; perhaps TRBD1 as D (6 bases). Per germline, CDR1 SGDLS and CDR2 YYNGEE. CDR3 length equals 15 residues. The V end was cut by 2 bases, the J end by 2 bases, with 13 bases between. The complete variable domain, with remaining parts taken from reference TRBV9 and TRBJ1-1, reads DSGVTQTPKHLITATGQRVTLRCSPRSGDLSVYWYQQSLDQGLQFLIQYYNGEERAKGNILERFSAQQFPDLHSELNLSSLELGDSALYFCASSVAGTPNTEAFFGQGTRLTVV.

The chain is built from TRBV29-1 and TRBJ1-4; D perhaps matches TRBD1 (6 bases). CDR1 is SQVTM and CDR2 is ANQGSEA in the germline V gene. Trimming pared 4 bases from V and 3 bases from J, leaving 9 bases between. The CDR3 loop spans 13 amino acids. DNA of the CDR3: TGCAGCGTTGGACAGGAAGCTAATGAAAAACTGTTTTTT. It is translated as CSVGQEANEKLFF.

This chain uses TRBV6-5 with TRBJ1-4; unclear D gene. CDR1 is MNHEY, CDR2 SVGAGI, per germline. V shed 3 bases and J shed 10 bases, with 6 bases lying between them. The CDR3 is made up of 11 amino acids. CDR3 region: CASSYEGKLFF. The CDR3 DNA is TGTGCCAGCAGTTATGAGGGAAAACTGTTTTTT.

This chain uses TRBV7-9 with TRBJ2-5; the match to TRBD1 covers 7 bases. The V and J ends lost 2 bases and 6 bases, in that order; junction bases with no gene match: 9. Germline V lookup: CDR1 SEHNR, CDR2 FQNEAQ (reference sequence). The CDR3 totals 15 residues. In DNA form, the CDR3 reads TGTGCCAGCAGCTTAAATACAGGGGAAAGGAAGACCCAGTACTTC. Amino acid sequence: CASSLNTGERKTQYF.

The CDR3 is CASSYSGSYGYTF. CDR3 DNA: TGTGCCAGCAGTTACTCGGGCAGTTATGGCTACACCTTC. The chain carries TRBV6-5 and TRBJ1-2; no firm D call. There are 13 residues in the CDR3. CDR1 is MNHEY and CDR2 is SVGAGI in the germline V gene. The V gene lost 0 bases and the J gene lost 5 bases, with 7 bases spanning the gap.